These 16 T cell receptor beta chains came from one sample sequenced in a study of radiotherapy plus CTLA-4 blockade in lung cancer. Measured with immunoSEQ multiplex PCR; TCRdb has only the in-frame clones, and not every one. This sample carries about 60,000 clones, about 72% of them seen once, and the ten largest clones take about 3.1%. This specimen consisted of peripheral blood, obtained from a patient treated with radiotherapy plus ipilimumab. Every receptor here comes from a human donor with non-small cell lung cancer who had a complete response to radiotherapy plus ipilimumab.

The rearrangement links TRBV19 to TRBJ2-7; 8 nucleotides line up with TRBD1. After removal of 4 bases from V and 2 bases from J, the junction contained 7 bases not matched to a gene. The CDR3 covers 15 residues. Per the germline V gene, CDR1 is LNHDA and CDR2 is SQIVND (reference sequence). The CDR3 loop reads CASSRTGSVTYEQYF. The CDR3 DNA follows: TGTGCCAGTAGTAGGACAGGGTCGGTAACCTACGAGCAGTACTTC. The complete variable domain, with remaining parts taken from reference TRBV19 and TRBJ2-7, reads DGGITQSPKYLFRKEGQNVTLSCEQNLNHDAMYWYRQDPGQGLRLIYYSQIVNDFQKGDIAEGYSVSREKKESFPLTVTSAQKNPTAFYLCASSRTGSVTYEQYFGPGTRLTVT.

This clone occurred many times. V is TRBV6-5 and J is TRBJ1-1, with D maybe TRBD1 (5 bases). The CDR3 length is 12 residues. Trimming removed 6 bases from V and 6 bases from J, with 11 bases in between. CDR1 and CDR2 from the germline V gene are MNHEY and SVGAGI. The DNA of the CDR3 is TGTGCCAGCAGCTTGGGGGGTCCTGAAGCTTTCTTT. Translated: CASSLGGPEAFF.

This clone showed up just once. The chain is built from TRBV7-3 and TRBJ2-7, with D possibly matching TRBD2 (6 bases). Trimming stripped 2 bases from V and 2 bases from J, with 10 bases between. The CDR3 totals 14 residues. Per the germline V gene, CDR1 is SGHTA and CDR2 is FQGTGA. The DNA for the CDR3 is TGTGCCAGCAGCTTAGGCGGGACTCCCTACGAGCAGTACTTC. It yields the protein CASSLGGTPYEQYF.

Concerning this clone: A read error may account for a junction end that differs from germline. This sequence joins TRBV7-7 and TRBJ2-1; D remains unclear. The germline V gene encodes CDR1 SSHAT and CDR2 FNYEAQ (reference sequence). This CDR3 has 15 amino acids. CDR3 nucleotides: TGTGCTAGCAGCTCCAGTCCGACGGGCTACAATGAGCAGTTCTTC. Protein sequence: CASSSSPTGYNEQFF.

This chain connects TRBV6-5 to TRBJ1-2; D remains unclear. In germline, CDR1 is MNHEY, CDR2 SVGAGI. There are 16 residues in the CDR3. Trimming shortened V by 2 bases and J by 3 bases, and 16 bases separated the two germline ends. CDR3 loop: CASSYSGLPLDYGYTF. The DNA of the CDR3 is TGTGCCAGCAGTTACAGCGGACTTCCCCTGGACTATGGCTACACCTTC.

The gene calls are TRBV16 and TRBJ2-5, with a tentative D call TRBD1 (6 bases). The CDR3 has 16 residues. The germline V gene has CDR1 KGHSY and CDR2 FQNENV. V gave up 2 bases and J gave up 0 bases, with 13 bases separating them. As DNA, the CDR3 is TGTGCCAGCAGCCAAGCAGGGGTGGGGTACCAAGAGACCCAGTACTTC. Its protein is CASSQAGVGYQETQYF.

This chain uses TRBV27 with TRBJ1-5, with D possibly being TRBD1 (6 bases). This CDR3 is 13 amino acids long. Germline CDR1 is MNHEY and CDR2 is SMNVEV (reference sequence). Between the trimmed V and J ends, which lost 4 bases and 7 bases, there was a span of 11 bases. CDR3 DNA sequence: TGTGCCAGCAGTTATTCAGGGGACCAGCCCCAGCATTTT. It translates to CASSYSGDQPQHF.

This rearrangement joins TRBV6-5 to TRBJ1-1, with D perhaps matching TRBD1 (5 bases). This CDR3 has 14 amino acids. The germline gives CDR1 MNHEY, CDR2 SVGAGI. Trimming took off 2 bases at V and 7 bases at J, with 14 bases between the two ends. In DNA, the CDR3 is TGTGCCAGCAGTTACGAGTCCGGGGGACGTGAAGCTTTCTTT. Protein sequence: CASSYESGGREAFF.

The genes are TRBV30 and TRBJ2-5, with D maybe TRBD2 (6 bases). V lost 3 bases, J lost 0 bases, and 17 bases lay in between. This CDR3 is 16 amino acids long. CDR1 is GTSNPN, CDR2 SVGIG, per germline (reference sequence). The CDR3 loop is CAWSGGTDSYQETQYF. DNA of the CDR3: TGTGCCTGGAGCGGCGGGACTGATTCATACCAAGAGACCCAGTACTTC.

The chain employs TRBV7-9 and TRBJ1-6; D not resolved. The germline V and J ends were trimmed by 1 base and 7 bases, with 11 bases remaining between them. CDR1 SEHNR and CDR2 FQNEAQ come from the germline V gene (reference sequence). This CDR3 has 15 residues. The CDR3 is CASSLDEFRNSPLHF. CDR3 nucleotide sequence: TGTGCCAGCAGCTTAGACGAATTCAGAAATTCACCCCTCCACTTT.

The V and J genes are TRBV7-9 and TRBJ2-5, with D maybe TRBD1 (6 bases). CDR3 length: 15 amino acids. Germline CDR1 reads SEHNR; CDR2 reads FQNEAQ (reference sequence). Trimming took 5 bases from V and 1 from J, leaving 14 bases between them. DNA of the CDR3: TGTGCCAGCAGCCCGACCGGGACACCCCAAGAGACCCAGTACTTC. Residues: CASSPTGTPQETQYF.

V gene TRBV7-2 combines with J gene TRBJ1-6, with D possibly being TRBD1 (5 bases). The CDR3 spans 15 residues. Trimming removed 0 bases at V and 7 bases at J, with 10 bases between. Germline CDR1 and CDR2: SGHTA and FQGNSA. CDR3 residues: CASSLAAGYNSPLHF. Here the CDR3 DNA reads TGTGCCAGCAGCTTAGCCGCAGGGTACAATTCACCCCTCCACTTT.

The rearrangement links TRBV28 to TRBJ2-2, with D perhaps TRBD1 (7 bases). The CDR3 contains 16 residues. Germline values: CDR1 MDHEN, CDR2 SYDVKM. Trimming removed 1 base from V and 6 bases from J, with 15 bases in between. The CDR3 reads CASSLSRAGGPGELFF. The CDR3, as DNA: TGTGCCAGCAGTTTATCGAGGGCAGGGGGGCCCGGGGAGCTGTTTTTT.

The rearrangement uses TRBV5-6 and TRBJ1-5; 7 bases map to TRBD1. The J segment lost 5 bases and the V segment lost 4 bases, leaving 15 bases of the junction unmatched. Per the germline V gene, CDR1 is SGHDT and CDR2 is YYEEEE. CDR3 length equals 17 residues. As DNA, the CDR3 is TGTGCCAGCAGCAGACGGACAGGAACGGCTAACGATCAGCCCCAGCATTTT. It specifies CASSRRTGTANDQPQHF. Full variable domain (outside the CDR3, taken from reference TRBV5-6 and TRBJ1-5): DAGVTQSPTHLIKTRGQQVTLRCSPKSGHDTVSWYQQALGQGPQFIFQYYEEEERQRGNFPDRFSGHQFPNYSSELNVNALLLGDSALYLCASSRRTGTANDQPQHFGDGTRLSIL.

The V and J genes are TRBV19 and TRBJ2-7, with 10 bases fitting TRBD2. The germline gives CDR1 LNHDA, CDR2 SQIVND (reference sequence). V lost 3 bases and J lost 0; bases outside the gene matches: 5. The CDR3 runs to 16 residues. Here the CDR3 reads CASSIFGTSDSYEQYF. CDR3 sequence (DNA): TGTGCCAGTAGTATTTTCGGGACTAGCGACTCCTACGAGCAGTACTTC.

The gene calls are TRBV2 and TRBJ1-1, with unresolved D. The V gene lost 5 bases and the J gene lost 8 bases, with 12 bases spanning the gap. The germline V gene encodes CDR1 SNHLY and CDR2 FYNNEI. This CDR3 region has 12 residues. The CDR3 spells CASSTFGIEAFF. The CDR3, as DNA: TGTGCCAGCAGTACCTTCGGGATCGAAGCTTTCTTT.